The 30 T cell receptor beta chains given below trace back to one sample, sequenced in a study of blood T cell repertoires in COVID-19 (dated by TCRdb to 2020 to 2021). Library preparation used the immunoSEQ multiplex PCR assay. Here the immuneACCESS table is served through TCRdb, limited to in-frame sequences with V and J called. Missing clones are a known gap in these copies; in checked studies unresolved V genes cover under half, and the rest lacks a known reason. The sample table holds 200,000 to 250,000 clones, of which around 84% were seen once. The ten largest clones add up to more than 9% of the sample. Specimen: peripheral blood. The receptor set was obtained from a man aged 50 to 59 with active or convalescent COVID-19.

This chain links TRBV11-2 with TRBJ2-7, with 15 positions matching TRBD2. V dropped 11 bases and J dropped 3; count of bases not matched to a gene: 8. CDR3 length: 15 amino acids. Germline assignment: CDR1 SGHAT and CDR2 FQNNGV. CDR3 in DNA: TGTGCCCAAGCGAGGACTAGCGGGAGGGGCTACGAGCAGTACTTC. It translates to CAQARTSGRGYEQYF.

V and J are TRBV6-6 and TRBJ1-1; possible D gene TRBD1, 6 bases. The CDR3 contains 14 residues. The V and J ends lost 6 bases and 0 bases respectively, with 11 bases between them. Germline CDR1 reads MNHNY; CDR2 reads SVGAGI (reference sequence). The CDR3 nucleotides read TGTGCCAGCAGCCACGGACAGCTGAACACTGAAGCTTTCTTT. This codes for CASSHGQLNTEAFF.

V gene TRBV2 combines with J gene TRBJ2-7; TRBD2 might be the D (6 bases). V lost 3 bases, J lost 9 bases, and 15 bases lay in between. The length of the CDR3 is 13 residues. CDR1 and CDR2 from the germline V gene are SNHLY and FYNNEI. CDR3 nucleotide sequence: TGTGCCAGCAGTGAGGTGGGACCCGGGGGGCAGTACGTC. Its protein product is CASSEVGPGGQYV.

This chain links TRBV11-2 with TRBJ1-1, with 7 bases matching TRBD1. V lost 1 base, J lost 1 base, and 9 bases stayed unmatched. Germline V gives CDR1 SGHAT, CDR2 FQNNGV. This CDR3 is built from 17 residues. The DNA for the CDR3 is TGTGCCAGCAGCTTAGTTGTTTGGGACAGAACGAACACTGAAGCTTTCTTT. Amino acid sequence: CASSLVVWDRTNTEAFF.

There are many counts of this clone. This rearrangement joins TRBV7-2 to TRBJ1-5; 11 bases match TRBD1. CDR3 length equals 15 residues. Germline CDR1 is SGHTA and CDR2 is FQGNSA. With V trimmed by 1 base and J by 11 bases, 7 bases remained unmatched. The CDR3 is CASSLVGTGGFAQHF. CDR3 DNA sequence: TGTGCCAGCAGCTTAGTCGGGACAGGGGGATTTGCCCAGCATTTT.

This clone was detected only once. The V and J genes are TRBV10-3 and TRBJ1-4; weak D call: TRBD1 (6 bases). The CDR3 has 12 residues. CDR1 and CDR2 from the germline V gene are ENHRY and SYGVKD. The CDR3 reads CASGGLDEKLFF. DNA for the CDR3: TGTGCTTCCGGGGGGCTGGATGAAAAACTGTTTTTT.

The V and J genes are TRBV2 and TRBJ1-5; 7 nucleotides line up with TRBD1. CDR1 SNHLY and CDR2 FYNNEI come from the germline V gene. There are 14 residues in the CDR3. The V and J ends lost 7 bases and 5 bases, in that order; junction bases with no gene match: 8. The CDR3 coding sequence is TGTGCCAGCACAGGGGGGAATAGAGATCAGCCCCAGCATTTT. This encodes CASTGGNRDQPQHF.

The chain is built from TRBV7-9 and TRBJ2-1, with 11 bases lining up with TRBD1. This CDR3 is built from 14 residues. Germline CDR1 is SEHNR and CDR2 is FQNEAQ (reference sequence). Trimming took 5 bases from V and 6 from J; bases not matched to a gene: 3. The CDR3: CASSLGTGGNEQFF. As DNA, the CDR3 is TGTGCCAGCAGCCTGGGGACAGGGGGCAATGAGCAGTTCTTC.

The sample holds one count of this clone. The chain uses TRBV25-1 and TRBJ2-2, with a possible D match to TRBD1 (6 bases). Trimming took 7 bases from V and 4 from J, leaving 16 bases between them. Germline lookup yields CDR1 MGHDK and CDR2 SYGVNS. The CDR3 sequence is 15 residues long. The CDR3 here is CASTPSGVRTGELFF. DNA for the CDR3: TGTGCCAGCACCCCTTCAGGGGTTCGCACCGGGGAGCTGTTTTTT. The complete variable domain, with remaining parts taken from reference TRBV25-1 and TRBJ2-2, reads EADIYQTPRYLVIGTGKKITLECSQTMGHDKMYWYQQDPGMELHLIHYSYGVNSTEKGDLSSESTVSRIRTEHFPLTLESARPSHTSQYLCASTPSGVRTGELFFGEGSRLTVL.

The count of this clone is one. The CDR3 here is CASSEGTSGEATDTQYF. The CDR3 DNA sequence: TGTGCCAGCAGCGAGGGGACTAGCGGAGAGGCGACAGATACGCAGTATTTT. J is TRBJ2-3 and V is TRBV9; 11 bases line up with TRBD2. With V trimmed by 3 bases and J by 3 bases, 9 bases remained unmatched. Germline CDR1 reads SGDLS; CDR2 reads YYNGEE. The CDR3 has 17 residues.

The chain employs TRBV28 and TRBJ1-6; a possible D gene is TRBD1 (5 bases). The CDR3 contains 13 residues. Trimming stripped 6 bases from V and 12 bases from J, with 15 bases between. Germline loops: CDR1 MDHEN, CDR2 SYDVKM. The DNA of the CDR3 is TGTGCCAGCAGAGCGACAGCGGGCTTACCCCTCCACTTT. It specifies CASRATAGLPLHF.

This clone was picked up one time. This chain links TRBV5-1 with TRBJ2-3, with TRBD1 matching over 7 bases. V shed 4 bases and J 4 bases; nucleotides not matched to a gene: 15. Looked up from germline, CDR1 is SGHRS and CDR2 is YFSETQ. The CDR3 is 17 residues long. As DNA, the CDR3 is TGCGCCAGCAGCCCTCGTGTCGACAGGGTGAAAGCAGATACGCAGTATTTT. Its translation is CASSPRVDRVKADTQYF.

The chain couples TRBV24-1 to TRBJ2-1; 11 bases map to TRBD2. The CDR3 has 18 residues. CDR1 and CDR2 (germline): KGHDR, SFDVKD. With 4 bases clipped from V and 4 bases from J, the junction kept 11 bases outside the gene matches. The CDR3 nucleotides read TGTGCCACCAGTGACCCCTCGACTAGCGGGAAACTATACAATGAGCAGTTCTTC. This translates into CATSDPSTSGKLYNEQFF.

The rearrangement links TRBV9 to TRBJ1-4; D is uncertain. This CDR3 has 16 amino acids. Germline CDR1 is SGDLS and CDR2 is YYNGEE. V dropped 0 bases and J dropped 3 bases, with 12 bases sitting between them. Here the CDR3 DNA reads TGTGCCAGCAGCGTAGGTTGGAGTAATGCTAATGAAAAACTGTTTTTT. It translates to CASSVGWSNANEKLFF.

This clone was observed a few times. The chain is built from TRBV14 and TRBJ1-1; D remains unclear. Germline CDR1 and CDR2: SGHDN and FVKESK. The length of the CDR3 is 17 residues. Trimming removed 2 bases at V and 11 bases at J, with 27 bases between. CDR3 amino acids: CASSQPPWREELMTAFF. For the CDR3, the DNA is TGTGCCAGCAGCCAACCCCCCTGGCGGGAGGAATTAATGACGGCTTTCTTT.

V gene TRBV5-5 combines with J gene TRBJ2-3; tentative D call: TRBD2 (6 bases). Germline V CDR1 and CDR2: SGHKS, YYEKEE (reference sequence). This CDR3 is 15 amino acids long. Trimming took 0 bases from V and 4 from J, leaving 12 bases between them. For the CDR3, the DNA is TGTGCCAGCAGCTTGGTGCTAGCGTTGGCAGATACGCAGTATTTT. It codes for CASSLVLALADTQYF. Together with reference TRBV5-5 and TRBJ2-3, the CDR3 gives the full variable domain: DAGVTQSPTHLIKTRGQQVTLRCSPISGHKSVSWYQQVLGQGPQFIFQYYEKEERGRGNFPDRFSARQFPNYSSELNVNALLLGDSALYLCASSLVLALADTQYFGPGTRLTVL.

This clone was detected only once. CDR3 residues: CASSKTGGSGSEQYF. DNA for the CDR3: TGTGCCAGCAGCAAGACAGGGGGCAGTGGATCCGAGCAGTACTTC. This chain joins TRBV21-1 and TRBJ2-7; the table's D gene call, TRBD1, was not cross checked with the DNA. TRBV21-1 is a pseudogene locus. The CDR3 sequence is 15 residues long.

The chain couples TRBV7-9 to TRBJ1-1; TRBD1 matches at 9 bases. This CDR3 spans 14 amino acids. The V gene's germline CDR1 is SEHNR and CDR2 FQNEAQ (reference sequence). Losses at the gene ends were 3 bases for V and 3 bases for J; bases not matched to a gene: 2. CDR3 amino acids: CASSFWDRDTEAFF. The DNA for the CDR3 is TGTGCCAGCAGCTTCTGGGACAGGGACACTGAAGCTTTCTTT.

This chain joins TRBV7-9 and TRBJ2-3; D gene uncertain. The germline CDR1 and CDR2 sequences are SEHNR and FQNEAQ (reference sequence). The CDR3 spans 15 residues. The V gene lost 1 base and the J gene lost 2 bases, with 10 bases spanning the gap. The CDR3 loop reads CASSLEHRITDTQYF. For the CDR3, the DNA is TGTGCCAGCAGCTTAGAACACCGCATCACAGATACGCAGTATTTT.

V usage is TRBV5-1 and J usage is TRBJ1-1; D is possibly TRBD1 (6 bases). This CDR3 region has 15 residues. Germline V gene data show CDR1 as SGHRS and CDR2 as YFSETQ. V was shortened by 1 base and J by 0 bases, with 10 bases between the two germline ends. In DNA form, the CDR3 reads TGCGCCAGCAGCTTGAATACAGGGTTGAACACTGAAGCTTTCTTT. It is translated as CASSLNTGLNTEAFF.

CDR3: CASSAETTGDQPQHF. CDR3 bases: TGTGCCAGCAGTGCAGAAACGACAGGGGATCAGCCCCAGCATTTT. V gene TRBV28 combines with J gene TRBJ1-5; TRBD1 aligns across 8 bases. Germline V gene data show CDR1 as MDHEN and CDR2 as SYDVKM. V gave up 5 bases and J gave up 5 bases; unmatched junction bases: 8. The CDR3 is 15 amino acids.

The chain joins TRBV5-4 to TRBJ2-5; 11 positions match TRBD2. CDR3 size: 15 residues. The germline gives CDR1 SGHNT, CDR2 YYREEE (reference sequence). V shed 3 bases, J shed 3 bases, and the junction held 4 bases outside the gene matches. The CDR3 here is CASSSRLAGKETQYF. In DNA, the CDR3 is TGTGCCAGCAGCTCGCGACTAGCGGGAAAAGAGACCCAGTACTTC.

This clone was detected a few times. This chain links TRBV19 with TRBJ1-6; 8 nucleotides align to TRBD1. CDR3 length: 16 amino acids. J gave up 7 bases and V 5 bases, and 10 bases lay outside the gene matches. Germline loops: CDR1 LNHDA, CDR2 SQIVND (reference sequence). CDR3: CASSPARTGRNSPLHF. The CDR3 bases are TGTGCCAGTAGTCCCGCACGGACAGGGAGAAATTCACCCCTCCACTTT.

The chain employs TRBV7-9 and TRBJ2-7, with D perhaps matching TRBD2 (6 bases). V lost 5 bases and J lost 3, with 14 bases in between. This CDR3 has 14 amino acids. CDR1 SEHNR and CDR2 FQNEAQ come from the germline V gene (reference sequence). CDR3 amino acids: CASSPGLLNYEQYF. CDR3 nucleotide sequence: TGTGCCAGCAGCCCCGGACTATTGAACTACGAGCAGTACTTC.

There are a few counts of this clone. The chain has TRBV10-3 and TRBJ1-5, with TRBD1 identical over 9 bases. The CDR3 contains 15 residues. Germline CDR1 and CDR2: ENHRY and SYGVKD. The V segment lost 3 bases and the J segment 5 bases; nucleotides outside the gene matches: 5. CDR3 DNA sequence: TGTGCCATCAGTGAAAAGGACAGGGGCGATCAGCCCCAGCATTTT. Amino acid sequence: CAISEKDRGDQPQHF.

The chain has TRBV4-3 and TRBJ2-1; TRBD2 matches 15 bases. The length of the CDR3 is 16 residues. The V segment lost 7 bases and the J segment 7 bases; nucleotides outside the gene matches: 8. Germline CDR1 LGHNA, CDR2 YSLEER. The CDR3 DNA reads TGCGCCAGCAACCCGGGACTAGCGGGAGGCGGGAATGAGCAGTTCTTC. Protein sequence: CASNPGLAGGGNEQFF.

This chain joins TRBV27 and TRBJ2-5; D perhaps matches TRBD2 (5 bases). CDR1 and CDR2 (germline): MNHEY, SMNVEV (reference sequence). This CDR3 comprises 12 residues. V dropped 8 bases and J dropped 8 bases, with 15 bases sitting between them. In nucleotides, the CDR3 is TGTGCCAGCTCCGGGGTTGGGCTAACCCAGTACTTC. This gives the protein CASSGVGLTQYF.

This clone came up a few times. This chain connects TRBV2 to TRBJ1-5, with TRBD1 matching over 9 bases. V was pared by 7 bases and J by 4 bases, with 5 bases of the junction left unmatched. CDR3 length equals 14 residues. CDR1 and CDR2 (germline): SNHLY, FYNNEI. The CDR3 nucleotides read TGTGCCAGCAAGGGACAGGGCGGTAATCAGCCCCAGCATTTT. Its protein is CASKGQGGNQPQHF.

The chain uses TRBV5-4 and TRBJ2-2; weak D call: TRBD1 (6 bases). The germline V and J ends were trimmed by 1 base and 6 bases, with 16 bases remaining between them. Germline-derived CDR1 and CDR2 are SGHNT and YYREEE (reference sequence). The CDR3 consists of 16 residues. CDR3: CASSLWGLAEAGELFF. The CDR3 region has the DNA TGTGCCAGCAGCTTGTGGGGGCTAGCCGAGGCCGGGGAGCTGTTTTTT.

The gene calls are TRBV7-6 and TRBJ2-3; 14 nucleotides agree with TRBD2. J was trimmed by 0 bases and V by 3 bases; bases with no gene match: 5. CDR1 is SGHVS and CDR2 is FNYEAQ in the germline V gene. The CDR3 is 18 amino acids. In nucleotides, the CDR3 is TGTGCCAGCAGCTTCTTGACTAGCGGGGGGGCGAGCACAGATACGCAGTATTTT. It translates to CASSFLTSGGASTDTQYF. The full variable domain, rest sourced from reference TRBV7-6 and TRBJ2-3, is GAGVSQSPRYKVTKRGQDVALRCDPISGHVSLYWYRQALGQGPEFLTYFNYEAQQDKSGLPNDRFSAERPEGSISTLTIQRTEQRDSAMYRCASSFLTSGGASTDTQYFGPGTRLTVL.